These 22 T cell receptor beta chains originate from one sample sequenced in a study of CD8 T cells in Susac syndrome. It was with random hexamers that 0.5 to 1 ug RNA was reverse transcribed. MiXCR, applied by TCRdb to the immunoSEQ multiplex PCR reads, yields one record per CDR3 protein. The repertoire holds about 120,000 distinct CDR3 sequences, approximately 94% seen once, with 0.095% to 0.1% in the top ten. The sequencing input was CD4+ T cells from PBMCs. The receptors here all came from a human donor in good health.

The chain combines TRBV29-1 with TRBJ1-5, with D possibly being TRBD1 (6 bases). Trimming stripped 5 bases from V and 5 bases from J, with 13 bases between. Per germline, CDR1 SQVTM and CDR2 ANQGSEA. The CDR3 contains 13 residues. The CDR3 loop reads CSVLQGQDQPQHF. Written as DNA, the CDR3 is TGCAGCGTTCTACAGGGCCAGGATCAGCCCCAGCATTTT.

The chain has TRBV3-1 and TRBJ2-1; the D is unclear. Germline assignment: CDR1 LGHDT and CDR2 YNNKEL (reference sequence). With 1 base removed from V and 5 bases from J, the gap between germline ends came to 3 bases. The CDR3 consists of 12 residues. Written as DNA, the CDR3 is TGTGCCAGCAGCCAAGGGCACAATGAGCAGTTCTTC. Its translation is CASSQGHNEQFF.

Here the CDR3 DNA reads TGCAGTGCTAGACCCCTCCGGGACAGATCCTACGAGCAGTACTTC. Protein: CSARPLRDRSYEQYF. The J gene is TRBJ2-7, the V gene TRBV20-1; TRBD1 aligns across 7 bases. The V gene end was trimmed by 2 bases and the J gene end by 1 base; junction bases not matched to a gene: 8. Germline V gives CDR1 DFQATT, CDR2 SNEGSKA (reference sequence). The CDR3 loop spans 15 amino acids.

The genes are TRBV25-1 and TRBJ1-3; D unresolved. This CDR3 spans 18 amino acids. Germline CDR1 reads MGHDK; CDR2 reads SYGVNS. V was pared by 1 base and J by 0 bases, with 16 bases between. As DNA, the CDR3 is TGTGCCAGCAGTGAATGGCACCTACAAGGAGCCTCTGGAAACACCATATATTTT. Its protein is CASSEWHLQGASGNTIYF.

V and J are TRBV2 and TRBJ2-1; TRBD2 aligns across 7 bases. Germline V gene lookup returns CDR1 SNHLY and CDR2 FYNNEI. The CDR3 spans 12 residues. The V gene end was trimmed by 6 bases and the J gene end by 10 bases; junction bases not matched to a gene: 6. The CDR3 loop is CASRGLVSEQFF. CDR3 DNA: TGTGCCAGCAGAGGACTAGTGAGCGAGCAGTTCTTC.

The chain combines TRBV2 with TRBJ2-7; TRBD2 is a possible D gene (6 bases). The ends were cut back, 6 bases at V and 2 bases at J, with 23 bases in the middle. The CDR3 has 17 residues. Germline lookup yields CDR1 SNHLY and CDR2 FYNNEI. For the CDR3, the DNA is TGTGCCAGCAGGGAATTACATACGGGACTGGGCACCTACGAGCAGTACTTC. It is translated as CASRELHTGLGTYEQYF.

The rearrangement joins TRBV13 to TRBJ2-7, with 11 bases lining up with TRBD1. Germline CDR1 is PRHDT and CDR2 is FYEKMQ (reference sequence). This CDR3 spans 14 amino acids. V was pared by 6 bases and J by 4 bases, with 5 bases of the junction left unmatched. CDR3 DNA: TGTGCCAGCAGACGGACAGGGGGCGTGTACGAGCAGTACTTC. It yields the protein CASRRTGGVYEQYF.

J is TRBJ2-7 and V is TRBV24-1, with unresolved D. V lost 1 base, J lost 5 bases, and 2 bases lay in between. CDR3 length: 11 amino acids. The germline V gene encodes CDR1 KGHDR and CDR2 SFDVKD. The CDR3 DNA reads as TGTGCCACCAGTGATTTTAACGAGCAGTACTTC. Amino acid sequence: CATSDFNEQYF.

The table lists this clonotype with a count of one. The chain recombines TRBV7-3 with TRBJ2-3, with D perhaps matching TRBD2 (5 bases). The CDR3 sequence is 16 residues long. The V end lost 0 bases, the J end lost 0 bases, and 10 bases lay between the germline ends. Germline loops: CDR1 SGHTA, CDR2 FQGTGA. This CDR3 is CASSLTRATSTDTQYF. In nucleotides, the CDR3 is TGTGCCAGCAGCTTAACGCGGGCAACTAGCACAGATACGCAGTATTTT.

V usage is TRBV29-1 and J usage is TRBJ1-1, with D tentatively TRBD1 (6 bases). CDR3 length: 16 amino acids. Trimming stripped 7 bases from V and 0 bases from J, with 21 bases between. Germline loops: CDR1 SQVTM, CDR2 ANQGSEA. The CDR3 reads CSAQKGGGSMNTEAFF. The DNA for the CDR3 is TGCAGCGCCCAAAAGGGAGGGGGTAGTATGAACACTGAAGCTTTCTTT.

CDR3 DNA sequence: TGCGCCAGCAGCTTGCTTGGTGATGAGCAGTTCTTC. Translating it yields CASSLLGDEQFF. V usage is TRBV5-1 and J usage is TRBJ2-1, with D hard to call. The CDR3 is made up of 12 amino acids. The V and J ends lost 1 base and 8 bases respectively, with 7 bases between them. Germline V gives CDR1 SGHRS, CDR2 YFSETQ.

The chain is built from TRBV6-5 and TRBJ1-1; D remains ambiguous. Germline CDR1 reads MNHEY; CDR2 reads SVGAGI. The CDR3 runs to 15 residues. Deletions cut 6 bases from V and 5 bases from J, with 19 bases between. The CDR3 DNA reads as TGTGCCAGCAGCAACTGCCTCGTAAGGGCAACTGAAGCTTTCTTT. Translated, it gives CASSNCLVRATEAFF.

V gene TRBV5-1 combines with J gene TRBJ2-1, with D possibly being TRBD2 (5 bases). The CDR3 totals 14 residues. Germline loops: CDR1 SGHRS, CDR2 YFSETQ. V was trimmed by 0 bases and J by 10 bases, leaving 14 bases between them. The CDR3 reads CASSLGGLLREQFF. Here the CDR3 DNA reads TGCGCCAGCAGCTTGGGAGGGTTGCTACGGGAGCAGTTCTTC.

This chain uses TRBV5-1 with TRBJ1-5, with 9 bases matching TRBD1. Germline V CDR1 and CDR2: SGHRS, YFSETQ. J was trimmed by 7 bases and V by 2 bases; bases with no gene match: 7. The CDR3 spans 15 residues. The CDR3 DNA reads as TGCGCCAGCAGCTTACAGGGGGCCGTGGGACAGCCCCAGCATTTT. It is translated as CASSLQGAVGQPQHF.

This rearrangement joins TRBV27 to TRBJ1-1; D gene unclear. V shed 4 bases and J shed 7 bases, with 19 bases lying between them. This CDR3 spans 15 amino acids. Germline values: CDR1 MNHEY, CDR2 SMNVEV (reference sequence). The CDR3 reads CASSSSASGIGEAFF. CDR3 coding DNA: TGTGCCAGCAGTTCATCCGCCTCGGGAATTGGTGAAGCTTTCTTT.

CDR3 loop: CASSFYGSGANVLTF. CDR3 nucleotides: TGTGCCAGCAGTTTTTACGGCTCTGGGGCCAACGTCCTGACTTTC. The rearrangement joins TRBV12-3 or TRBV12-4 to TRBJ2-6; no definite D call. The CDR3 covers 15 residues. V lost 3 bases to trimming and J lost 0 bases, with 6 bases between them.

The rearrangement joins TRBV11-2 to TRBJ2-1, with D hard to call. Between the trimmed V and J ends, which lost 1 base and 7 bases, there was a span of 5 bases. Germline-derived CDR1 and CDR2 are SGHAT and FQNNGV. CDR3 length: 12 amino acids. CDR3 loop: CASSLGANEQFF. The CDR3 nucleotides are TGTGCCAGCAGCTTAGGGGCGAATGAGCAGTTCTTC.

This clonotype appeared a single time. The genes are TRBV9 and TRBJ1-4, with D maybe TRBD1 (6 bases). The CDR3 runs 15 residues. V lost 1 base and J 7 bases, leaving 14 bases between the germline ends. CDR1 SGDLS and CDR2 YYNGEE come from the germline V gene. The CDR3 protein is CASSVSMGAGEKLFF. The DNA of the CDR3 is TGTGCCAGCAGCGTATCAATGGGGGCTGGTGAAAAACTGTTTTTT.

This chain links TRBV2 with TRBJ1-1; perhaps TRBD1 as D (5 bases). The CDR3 consists of 16 residues. V was shortened by 5 bases and J by 1 base, with 17 bases between the two germline ends. Looked up from germline, CDR1 is SNHLY and CDR2 is FYNNEI. The DNA of the CDR3 is TGTGCCAGCAGTCCTACAACCGGGACGGGGAACACTGAAGCTTTCTTT. Its protein is CASSPTTGTGNTEAFF. Supplemented by reference TRBV2 and TRBJ1-1, the full variable domain reads EPEVTQTPSHQVTQMGQEVILRCVPISNHLYFYWYRQILGQKVEFLVSFYNNEISEKSEIFDDQFSVERPDGSNFTLKIRSTKLEDSAMYFCASSPTTGTGNTEAFFGQGTRLTVV.

This clonotype has more than one count but fewer than ten. The chain uses TRBV12-3 or TRBV12-4 and TRBJ2-7; 10 bases match TRBD2. This CDR3 is 13 amino acids long. With V trimmed by 7 bases and J by 2 bases, 2 bases remained unmatched. DNA of the CDR3: TGTGCCAGCACTAGCGGGAGAACCTACGAGCAGTACTTC. Translation: CASTSGRTYEQYF.

V is TRBV6-2 or TRBV6-3 and J is TRBJ2-5; D is perhaps TRBD1 (6 bases). Germline V gene data show CDR1 as MNHEY and CDR2 as SVGEGT. The CDR3 is 15 amino acids. V was pared by 4 bases and J by 7 bases, with 19 bases between. The CDR3 DNA is TGTGCCAGCAGTTTCGGACAGCACTCCGGCGGGACCCAGTACTTC. Encoded protein: CASSFGQHSGGTQYF.

The V gene is TRBV5-1, the J gene TRBJ2-2; 8 bases are a match to TRBD2. The CDR3 length is 15 residues. Trimming removed 1 base from V and 1 base from J; junction bases left unmatched: 0. Germline V gene sequence: CDR1 SGHRS, CDR2 YFSETQ. The CDR3 here is CASSLTSGNTGELFF. Written as DNA, the CDR3 is TGCGCCAGCAGCTTGACTAGCGGGAACACCGGGGAGCTGTTTTTT.